This TCR beta chain is from a study of blood T cells in healthy people across ages. About the research overall: Per two T cells, template switching captured roughly one barcoded beta molecule.

Combining a sample-barcoded 5' primer with a J-beta primer mix, a second PCR ran for 7 to 11 cycles. Using its own MiXCR run on the 5' RACE reads, TCRdb lists one record per CDR3 protein. The data hold 1.5 million to 2 million distinct CDR3 sequences, with 49% observed a single time. This clonotype was seen a handful of times. This CDR3 is built from 15 residues. CDR1 and CDR2 (germline): MNHEY, SMNVEV (reference sequence). With 2 bases removed from V and 9 bases from J, the gap between germline ends came to 14 bases. The genes are TRBV27 and TRBJ1-6; weak D call: TRBD1 (5 bases). The sequence derives from a woman aged 35 to 49 in good health. What was sequenced was blood. CDR3 sequence reads: CASSLRDRALSPLHF. CDR3 DNA sequence: TGTGCCAGCAGTTTAAGGGACCGAGCCCTTTCACCCCTCCACTTT.